This TCR beta chain was identified in a study of CXCR3-negative and CXCR3-positive naive CD8 T cells. The study, taken as a whole, reports: Freshly isolated PBMCs were used in most assays, given partial CXCR3 loss after freezing.

Germline V gene sequence: CDR1 SGHTA, CDR2 FQGTGA. The CDR3 covers 15 residues. The libraries of TRB cDNA were prepared using 5' RACE with UMI labels. Reprocessing the 5' RACE reads, TCRdb reports a single entry for every CDR3 protein and omits DNA. The sample yields some 50,000 distinct CDR3 sequences, of which the top ten take up approximately 1.4%. As for this clonotype: The antigen remains unidentified.

The sequenced material came from naive CXCR3- CD8+ T cells from blood. The subset is: CD45RO-CCR7+CD27+CD95- naive CD8+ T cells lacking CXCR3 (TNR3-). This clonotype originated in a human donor in good health. Some clones in this sample may be carry-over from other donors' samples. The chain uses TRBV7-3 and TRBJ2-6. CDR3 amino acids: CASSLILSGANVLTF.